Following are 19 T cell receptor beta chains from one sample sequenced in a study of control samples from healthy donors and cancer patients. The table came from immunoSEQ multiplex PCR; TCRdb's copy has only in-frame clones and leaves some out. The sample comprises tens of thousands of clones, around 85% of which are singletons, and around 6.7% rests with the top ten. Sample: PBMCs. The source of these receptors is a woman in her sixties or seventies with head and neck cancer.

This clone occurred a few times. The V and J genes are TRBV20-1 and TRBJ2-7; D gene uncertain. Trimming removed 3 bases at V and 0 bases at J, with 18 bases between. CDR3 length: 16 amino acids. The V gene's germline CDR1 is DFQATT and CDR2 SNEGSKA (reference sequence). The chain's CDR3 is CSASLASARDSYEQYF. The CDR3 DNA follows: TGCAGTGCTAGTCTCGCGTCCGCCCGAGACTCCTACGAGCAGTACTTC.

The gene calls are TRBV7-6 and TRBJ1-4; 9 bases align to TRBD1. Losses at the gene ends were 4 bases for V and 0 bases for J; bases not matched to a gene: 6. This CDR3 region has 17 residues. Germline assignment: CDR1 SGHVS and CDR2 FNYEAQ. The CDR3 is CASSSGTGHATNEKLFF. CDR3 nucleotides: TGTGCCAGCAGCTCCGGGACAGGGCATGCAACTAATGAAAAACTGTTTTTT.

This clone is classed as medium-sized (0.01 to 0.1%). The chain carries TRBV4-1 and TRBJ2-7; D remains ambiguous. CDR1 and CDR2 from the germline V gene are MGHRA and YSYEKL. This CDR3 spans 15 amino acids. V was cut by 1 base and J by 0 bases, with 10 bases left in between. CDR3 loop: CASSQGVRSSYEQYF. In nucleotides, the CDR3 is TGCGCCAGCAGCCAAGGGGTTAGGAGCTCCTACGAGCAGTACTTC.

The chain is built from TRBV5-1 and TRBJ2-5; 9 positions agree with TRBD1. The J segment lost 5 bases and the V segment lost 0 bases, leaving 2 bases of the junction unmatched. The germline V gene has CDR1 SGHRS and CDR2 YFSETQ. The CDR3 is 14 amino acids. CDR3 amino acids: CASSLGTGEETQYF. CDR3 coding DNA: TGCGCCAGCAGCTTGGGGACAGGGGAGGAGACCCAGTACTTC. Complete variable domain (other parts from reference TRBV5-1 and TRBJ2-5): KAGVTQTPRYLIKTRGQQVTLSCSPISGHRSVSWYQQTPGQGLQFLFEYFSETQRNKGNFPGRFSGRQFSNSRSEMNVSTLELGDSALYLCASSLGTGEETQYFGPGTRLLVL.

CDR3 coding DNA: TGTGCCAGTTGGGGGTATCGGGACCACGAGCAGTACTTC. This codes for CASWGYRDHEQYF. V usage is TRBV28 and J usage is TRBJ2-7; D is tentatively TRBD1 or TRBD2 (5 bases each). Germline V CDR1 and CDR2: MDHEN, SYDVKM. The V gene lost 9 bases and the J gene lost 5 bases, with 17 bases spanning the gap. This CDR3 comprises 13 residues.

J is TRBJ2-7 and V is TRBV5-6; 8 bases match TRBD1. There are 14 residues in the CDR3. Germline loops: CDR1 SGHDT, CDR2 YYEEEE. V lost 3 bases to trimming and J lost 3 bases; unmatched junction nucleotides: 5. CDR3 region: CASSYDRGSYEQYF. For the CDR3, the DNA is TGTGCCAGCAGCTACGACAGGGGTAGCTACGAGCAGTACTTC.

The chain is built from TRBV6-2 or TRBV6-3 and TRBJ1-5, with D unclear. Trimming cost V 3 bases and J 0 bases, with 3 bases left between them. CDR1 and CDR2 from the germline V gene are MNHEY and SVGEGT. The CDR3 length is 13 residues. The CDR3 DNA is TGTGCCAGCAGTTATGATAGCAATCAGCCCCAGCATTTT. Amino acids: CASSYDSNQPQHF.

V gene TRBV6-6 combines with J gene TRBJ2-7, with 13 bases identical to TRBD2. Per germline, CDR1 MNHNY and CDR2 SVGAGI (reference sequence). Trimming removed 6 bases from V and 5 bases from J; junction bases left unmatched: 7. The CDR3 length is 15 residues. Here the CDR3 DNA reads TGTGCCAGCAGGGGACTAGCGGGATTCGGCAACGAGCAGTACTTC. Translation gives CASRGLAGFGNEQYF.

The V gene is TRBV18, the J gene TRBJ1-1; a possible D gene is TRBD1 (5 bases). This CDR3 spans 13 amino acids. Germline CDR1 is KGHSH and CDR2 is LQKENI. The V gene lost 5 bases and the J gene lost 2 bases, with 9 bases spanning the gap. The CDR3 region has the DNA TGTGCCAGCTCAGGGGCCCGCAACACTGAAGCTTTCTTT. Amino acid sequence: CASSGARNTEAFF.

The CDR3 DNA sequence: TGTGCCAGCAGTACTCTACCCGACAGGGTAGGAAACATTCAGTACTTC. Translating it yields CASSTLPDRVGNIQYF. The chain uses TRBV6-2 or TRBV6-3 and TRBJ2-4; 7 positions agree with TRBD1. J was trimmed by 6 bases and V by 5 bases; bases with no gene match: 13. The CDR3 totals 16 residues. The germline gives CDR1 MNHEY, CDR2 SVGEGT.

The chain combines TRBV9 with TRBJ2-2; TRBD1 agrees at 12 bases. The germline CDR1 and CDR2 sequences are SGDLS and YYNGEE. The CDR3 is 19 amino acids. Trimming removed 2 bases from V and 6 bases from J; junction bases left unmatched: 14. The CDR3: CASSVGTGGLRNNPGELFF. In DNA, the CDR3 is TGTGCCAGCAGCGTCGGGACAGGGGGCCTGCGCAACAACCCCGGGGAGCTGTTTTTT.

This chain uses TRBV30 with TRBJ2-5; the match to TRBD1 covers 7 bases. The trim removed 4 bases at V and 4 bases at J, leaving 0 bases unmatched. The CDR3 loop spans 11 amino acids. Looked up from germline, CDR1 is GTSNPN and CDR2 is SVGIG (reference sequence). The CDR3 nucleotides are TGTGCCTGGACAGGGGGAGAGACCCAGTACTTC. This gives the protein CAWTGGETQYF.

The chain joins TRBV2 to TRBJ2-5; no definite D call. The CDR3 is made up of 13 amino acids. Trimming left V 4 bases short and J 5 bases short, with 11 bases between. Per germline, CDR1 SNHLY and CDR2 FYNNEI. The CDR3 protein is CASSVLMEETQYF. The CDR3 nucleotides read TGTGCCAGCAGTGTTCTTATGGAGGAGACCCAGTACTTC.

The chain has TRBV30 and TRBJ1-5; weak D call: TRBD1 (5 bases). The CDR3 is 13 residues long. CDR1 and CDR2 (germline): GTSNPN, SVGIG (reference sequence). V was shortened by 3 bases and J by 2 bases, with 8 bases between the two germline ends. CDR3 DNA: TGTGCCTGGAGGGGCAGGGGCAATCAGCCCCAGCATTTT. This sequence encodes CAWRGRGNQPQHF.

This clone was observed a handful of times. The chain uses TRBV19 and TRBJ1-2, with 8 bases fitting TRBD1. Trimming removed 6 bases from V and 4 bases from J; junction bases left unmatched: 4. Germline CDR1 is LNHDA and CDR2 is SQIVND (reference sequence). The CDR3 is 13 residues long. DNA for the CDR3: TGTGCCAGTAGCGACGGACAGGGCTATGGCTACACCTTC. Protein product: CASSDGQGYGYTF.

V and J are TRBV18 and TRBJ1-1, with D perhaps TRBD1 (5 bases). Trimming pared 2 bases from V and 4 bases from J, leaving 11 bases between. The germline gives CDR1 KGHSH, CDR2 LQKENI. The CDR3 covers 14 residues. The CDR3 protein is CASSPGQGGTEAFF. Here the CDR3 DNA reads TGTGCCAGCTCACCAGGGCAGGGAGGCACTGAAGCTTTCTTT.

CDR3 in amino acids: CATQKGGERQPQHF. CDR3 DNA sequence: TGTGCCACCCAGAAGGGGGGGGAGCGGCAGCCCCAGCATTTT. V and J are TRBV24-1 and TRBJ1-5, with TRBD1 as a possible D gene (6 bases). V dropped 9 bases and J dropped 7 bases, with 18 bases sitting between them. This CDR3 has 14 residues. Germline V CDR1 and CDR2: KGHDR, SFDVKD.

The gene calls are TRBV4-3 and TRBJ2-7; weak D call: TRBD2 (6 bases). The CDR3 consists of 15 residues. Germline V gene data show CDR1 as LGHNA and CDR2 as YSLEER. The germline V and J ends were trimmed by 0 bases and 5 bases, with 14 bases remaining between them. CDR3 amino acids: CASSQDAGYSDEQYF. The CDR3 DNA sequence: TGCGCCAGCAGCCAAGATGCGGGGTATTCGGACGAGCAGTACTTC.

The chain has TRBV18 and TRBJ1-3, with 7 nucleotides matching TRBD1. CDR1 and CDR2 from the germline V gene are KGHSH and LQKENI. V gave up 2 bases and J gave up 0 bases; unmatched junction bases: 4. This CDR3 is 16 amino acids long. CDR3 nucleotide sequence: TGTGCCAGCTCACCATGGGACAGTACCTCTGGAAACACCATATATTTT. It is translated as CASSPWDSTSGNTIYF. The full variable domain, with the rest looked up from reference TRBV18 and TRBJ1-3, is NAGVMQNPRHLVRRRGQEARLRCSPMKGHSHVYWYRQLPEEGLKFMVYLQKENIIDESGMPKERFSAEFPKEGPSILRIQQVVRGDSAAYFCASSPWDSTSGNTIYFGEGSWLTVV.